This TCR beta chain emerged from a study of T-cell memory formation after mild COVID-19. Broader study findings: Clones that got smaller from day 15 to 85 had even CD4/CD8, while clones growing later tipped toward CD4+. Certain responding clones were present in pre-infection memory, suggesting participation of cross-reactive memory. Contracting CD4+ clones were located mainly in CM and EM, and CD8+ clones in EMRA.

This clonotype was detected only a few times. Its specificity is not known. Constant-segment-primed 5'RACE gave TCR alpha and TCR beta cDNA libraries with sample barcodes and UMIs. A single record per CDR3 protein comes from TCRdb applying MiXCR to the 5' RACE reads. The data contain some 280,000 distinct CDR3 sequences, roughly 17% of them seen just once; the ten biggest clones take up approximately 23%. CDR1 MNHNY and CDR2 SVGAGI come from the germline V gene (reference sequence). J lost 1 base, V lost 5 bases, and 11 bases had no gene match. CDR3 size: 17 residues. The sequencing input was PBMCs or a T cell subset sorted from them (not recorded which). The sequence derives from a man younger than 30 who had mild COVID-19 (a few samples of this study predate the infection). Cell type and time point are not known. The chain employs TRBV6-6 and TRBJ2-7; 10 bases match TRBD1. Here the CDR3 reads CASSPTNPGQGSYEQYV. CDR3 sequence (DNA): TGTGCCAGCAGTCCTACTAACCCGGGACAGGGGTCCTACGAGCAGTACGTC.